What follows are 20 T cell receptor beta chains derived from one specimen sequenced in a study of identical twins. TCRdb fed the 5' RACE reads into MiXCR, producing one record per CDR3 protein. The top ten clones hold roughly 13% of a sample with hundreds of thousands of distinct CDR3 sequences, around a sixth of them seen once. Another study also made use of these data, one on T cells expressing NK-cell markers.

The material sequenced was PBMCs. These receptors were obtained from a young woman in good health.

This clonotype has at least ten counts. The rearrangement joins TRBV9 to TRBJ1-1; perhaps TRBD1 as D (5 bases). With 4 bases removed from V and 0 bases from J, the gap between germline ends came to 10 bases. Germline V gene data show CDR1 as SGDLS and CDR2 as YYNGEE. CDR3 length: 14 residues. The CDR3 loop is CASSIQGVNTEAFF. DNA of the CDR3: TGTGCCAGCAGCATACAAGGGGTGAACACTGAAGCTTTCTTT.

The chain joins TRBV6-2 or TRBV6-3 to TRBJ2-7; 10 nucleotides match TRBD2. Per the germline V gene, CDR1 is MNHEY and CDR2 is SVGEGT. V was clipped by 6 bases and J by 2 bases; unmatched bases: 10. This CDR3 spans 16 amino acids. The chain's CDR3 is CASSLTLAGPPYEQYF. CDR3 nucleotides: TGTGCCAGCAGCCTCACACTAGCGGGGCCCCCCTACGAGCAGTACTTC.

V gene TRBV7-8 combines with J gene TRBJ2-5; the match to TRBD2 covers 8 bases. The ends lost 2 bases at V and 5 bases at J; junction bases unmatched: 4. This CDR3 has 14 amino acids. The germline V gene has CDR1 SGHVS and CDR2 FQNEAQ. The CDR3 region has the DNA TGTGCCAGCAGCTTACGGGAGGGGCCCGAGACCCAGTACTTC. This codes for CASSLREGPETQYF.

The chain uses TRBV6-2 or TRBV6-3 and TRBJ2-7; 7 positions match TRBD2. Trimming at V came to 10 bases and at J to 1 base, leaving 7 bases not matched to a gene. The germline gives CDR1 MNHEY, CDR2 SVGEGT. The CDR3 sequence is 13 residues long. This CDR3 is CATSYGGSYEQYF. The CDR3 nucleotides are TGTGCCACCAGCTACGGGGGGTCCTACGAGCAGTACTTC.

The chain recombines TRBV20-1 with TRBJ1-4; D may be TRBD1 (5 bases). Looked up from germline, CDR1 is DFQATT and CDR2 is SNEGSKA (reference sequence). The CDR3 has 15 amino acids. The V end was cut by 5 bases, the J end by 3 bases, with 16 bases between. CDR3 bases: TGCAGTGCTCTACTAGCCCCCAGGGCTAATGAAAAACTGTTTTTT. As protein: CSALLAPRANEKLFF.

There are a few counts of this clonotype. DNA for the CDR3: TGTGCCAGCACTCGGGGCGCGAGCAATCAGCCCCAGCATTTT. Its protein is CASTRGASNQPQHF. This chain uses TRBV12-3 or TRBV12-4 with TRBJ1-5; the D gene is possibly TRBD1 (5 bases). The CDR3 sequence is 14 residues long. Trimming removed 7 bases at V and 1 base at J, with 11 bases between.

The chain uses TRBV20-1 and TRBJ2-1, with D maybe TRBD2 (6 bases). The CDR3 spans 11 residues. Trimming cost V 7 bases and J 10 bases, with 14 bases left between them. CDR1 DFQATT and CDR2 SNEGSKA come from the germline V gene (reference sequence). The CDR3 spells CSGGGAGEQFF. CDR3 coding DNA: TGCAGTGGAGGTGGGGCGGGAGAGCAGTTCTTC.

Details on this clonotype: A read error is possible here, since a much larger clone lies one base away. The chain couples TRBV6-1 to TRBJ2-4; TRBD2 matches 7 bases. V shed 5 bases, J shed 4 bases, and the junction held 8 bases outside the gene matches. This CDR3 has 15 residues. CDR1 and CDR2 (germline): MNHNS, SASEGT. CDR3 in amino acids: CASSPGLEGKNIQYF. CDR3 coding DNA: TGTGCCAGCAGTCCCGGACTAGAGGGAAAAAACATTCAGTACTTC.

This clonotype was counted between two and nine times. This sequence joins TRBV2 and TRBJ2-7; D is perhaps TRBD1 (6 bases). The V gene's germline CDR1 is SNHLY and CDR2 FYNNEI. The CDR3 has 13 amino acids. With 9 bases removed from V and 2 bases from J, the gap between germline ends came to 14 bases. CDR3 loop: CASARGKAYEQYF. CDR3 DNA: TGTGCCAGTGCGAGGGGGAAGGCCTACGAGCAGTACTTC.

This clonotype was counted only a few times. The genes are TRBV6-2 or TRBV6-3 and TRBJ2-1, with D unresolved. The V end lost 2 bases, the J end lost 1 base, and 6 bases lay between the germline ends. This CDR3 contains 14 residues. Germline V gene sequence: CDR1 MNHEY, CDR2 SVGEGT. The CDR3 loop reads CASSYRVSYNEQFF. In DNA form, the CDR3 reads TGTGCCAGCAGTTACAGGGTTTCCTACAATGAGCAGTTCTTC.

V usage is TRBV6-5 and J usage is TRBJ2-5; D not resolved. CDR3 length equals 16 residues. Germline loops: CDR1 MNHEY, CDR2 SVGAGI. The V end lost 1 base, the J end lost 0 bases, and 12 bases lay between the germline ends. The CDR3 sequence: CASSYFAYLDQETQYF. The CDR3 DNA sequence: TGTGCCAGCAGTTACTTTGCCTACCTAGACCAAGAGACCCAGTACTTC.

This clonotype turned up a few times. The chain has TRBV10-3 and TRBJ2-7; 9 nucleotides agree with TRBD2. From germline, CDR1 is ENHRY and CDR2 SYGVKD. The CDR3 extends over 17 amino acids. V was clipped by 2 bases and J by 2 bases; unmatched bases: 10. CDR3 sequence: CAISETTRTSDAYEQYF. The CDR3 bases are TGTGCCATCAGTGAGACAACGCGGACTAGCGACGCCTACGAGCAGTACTTC.

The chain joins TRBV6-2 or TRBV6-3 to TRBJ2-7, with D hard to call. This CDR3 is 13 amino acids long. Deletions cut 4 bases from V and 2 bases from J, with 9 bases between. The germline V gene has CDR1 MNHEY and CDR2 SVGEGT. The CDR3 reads CASSLEFPYEQYF. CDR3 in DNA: TGTGCCAGCAGTTTGGAATTCCCCTACGAGCAGTACTTC.

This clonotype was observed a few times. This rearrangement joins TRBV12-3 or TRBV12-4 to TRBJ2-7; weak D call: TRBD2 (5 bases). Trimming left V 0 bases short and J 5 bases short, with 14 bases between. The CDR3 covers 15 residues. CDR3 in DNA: TGTGCCAGCAGTTTAGCGCGGGTAGGGATCCACGAGCAGTACTTC. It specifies CASSLARVGIHEQYF.

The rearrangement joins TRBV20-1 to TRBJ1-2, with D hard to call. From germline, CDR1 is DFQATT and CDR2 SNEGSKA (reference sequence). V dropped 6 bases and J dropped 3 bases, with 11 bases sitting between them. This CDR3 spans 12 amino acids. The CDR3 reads CSASRRDYGYTF. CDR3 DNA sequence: TGCAGTGCCAGTCGTAGGGACTATGGCTACACCTTC.

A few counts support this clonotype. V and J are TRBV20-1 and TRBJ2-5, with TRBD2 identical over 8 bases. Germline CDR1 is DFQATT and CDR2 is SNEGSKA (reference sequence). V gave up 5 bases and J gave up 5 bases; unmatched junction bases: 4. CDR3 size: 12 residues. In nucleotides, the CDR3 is TGCAGTGCTGGGACTAGTTCCGAGACCCAGTACTTC. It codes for CSAGTSSETQYF.

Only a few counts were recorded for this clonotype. The CDR3 sequence is CASRLTSGGPETQYF. The CDR3 nucleotides are TGTGCCAGCAGGTTGACTAGCGGGGGACCGGAGACCCAGTACTTC. The rearrangement joins TRBV7-2 to TRBJ2-5; 12 nucleotides match TRBD2. CDR3 size: 15 residues. The germline gives CDR1 SGHTA, CDR2 FQGNSA. V lost 6 bases and J lost 5; bases outside the gene matches: 7.

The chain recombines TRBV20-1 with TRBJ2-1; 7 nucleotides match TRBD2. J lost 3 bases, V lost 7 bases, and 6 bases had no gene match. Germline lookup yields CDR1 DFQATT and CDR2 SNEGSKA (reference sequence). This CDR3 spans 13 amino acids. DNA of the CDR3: TGCAGTGGTGAGGGACTATTCTACAATGAGCAGTTCTTC. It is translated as CSGEGLFYNEQFF.

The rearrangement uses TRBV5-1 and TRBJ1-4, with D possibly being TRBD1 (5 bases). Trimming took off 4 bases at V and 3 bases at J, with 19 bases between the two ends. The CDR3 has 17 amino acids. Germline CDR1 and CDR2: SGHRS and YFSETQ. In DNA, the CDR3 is TGCGCCAGCAGCCTGACCGGGACGGTTGCTTCTAATGAAAAACTGTTTTTT. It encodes CASSLTGTVASNEKLFF. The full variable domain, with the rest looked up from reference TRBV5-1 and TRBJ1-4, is KAGVTQTPRYLIKTRGQQVTLSCSPISGHRSVSWYQQTPGQGLQFLFEYFSETQRNKGNFPGRFSGRQFSNSRSEMNVSTLELGDSALYLCASSLTGTVASNEKLFFGSGTQLSVL.

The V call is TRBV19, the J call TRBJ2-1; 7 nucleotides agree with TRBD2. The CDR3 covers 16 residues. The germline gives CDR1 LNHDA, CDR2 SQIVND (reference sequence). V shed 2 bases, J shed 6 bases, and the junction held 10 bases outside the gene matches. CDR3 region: CASSILLGGRGNEQFF. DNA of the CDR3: TGTGCCAGTAGTATATTGTTGGGCGGGAGAGGCAATGAGCAGTTCTTC.